Given below is one T cell receptor beta chain in context. Per the original data handling: The assay estimated nucleated cells by amplifying reference gene primers. The data were produced by immunoSEQ multiplex PCR, yet TCRdb's version contains in-frame clones alone and is incomplete. V, J and clone size are taken as reported in that table, and D and trimming were inferred from the DNA itself. The sample lists 240,000 or so clones, more than 80% occurring once. The source of the sample is a study of blood T cell repertoires in COVID-19. Study background: The United States, Italy and Spain were the sources of the acute and convalescent COVID-19 samples. In each case, the material was cDNA or gDNA derived from T cells, B-cell-depleted T cells, or PBMCs.

Seattle enrolled patients during active infection and tracked them longitudinally. Trimming removed 6 bases from V and 2 bases from J; junction bases left unmatched: 4. The CDR3 length is 13 residues. CDR1 MDHEN and CDR2 SYDVKM come from the germline V gene. This chain joins TRBV28 and TRBJ2-7; 7 bases agree with TRBD2. This TCR came from a woman of 80 years or more with COVID-19, enrolled during active disease. The sample taken for sequencing was peripheral blood. The CDR3 DNA follows: TGTGCCAGCAGCCCCGGGGGGACCTACGAGCAGTACTTC. Its translation is CASSPGGTYEQYF.